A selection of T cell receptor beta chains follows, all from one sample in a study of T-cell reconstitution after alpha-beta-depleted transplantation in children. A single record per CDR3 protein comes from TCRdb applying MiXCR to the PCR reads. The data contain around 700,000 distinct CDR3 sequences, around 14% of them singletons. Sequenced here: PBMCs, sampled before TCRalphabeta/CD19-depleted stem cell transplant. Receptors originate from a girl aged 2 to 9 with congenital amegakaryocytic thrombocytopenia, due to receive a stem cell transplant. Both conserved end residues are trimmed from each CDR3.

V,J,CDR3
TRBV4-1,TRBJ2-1,ASSQEAHWS
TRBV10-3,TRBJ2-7,AISDRVYEQY
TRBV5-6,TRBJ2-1,ASSEDRGLGNEQF
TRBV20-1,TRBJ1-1,SAGNVNTEAF
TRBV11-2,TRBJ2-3,ASSLASSGSNTQY
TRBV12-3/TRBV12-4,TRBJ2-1,ASSAGTSGIFSYNEQF
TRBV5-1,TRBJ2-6,ASSLSYRAPRVLT
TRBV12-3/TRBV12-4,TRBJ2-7,ASSFSGVSSEQY
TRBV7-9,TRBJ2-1,ASSSTGTSVYNEQF
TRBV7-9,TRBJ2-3,ASSLLQADTQY
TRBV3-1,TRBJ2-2,AAASAFGELF
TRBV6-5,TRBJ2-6,AASEYGANVLT
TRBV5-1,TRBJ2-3,ASSLARAGTDTQY
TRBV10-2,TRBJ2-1,ASRGTSFSEQF
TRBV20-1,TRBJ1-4,SARKTGAGEKLF
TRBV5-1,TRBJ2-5,ASSLEGSLQETQY
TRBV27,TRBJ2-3,ASSFMSVGAGTDTQY
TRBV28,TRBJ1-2,ASSFAGGDYGYT
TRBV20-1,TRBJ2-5,SAPPSVYQETQY
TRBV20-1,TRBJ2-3,SAPWWGQSTDTQY
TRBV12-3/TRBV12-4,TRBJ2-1,ASSPFRRADEQF
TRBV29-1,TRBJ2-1,SVKPGGGPYSYNEQF
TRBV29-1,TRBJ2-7,SVWTTYEQY
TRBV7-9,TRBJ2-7,ASSLHSYEQY
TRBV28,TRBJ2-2,ASRGPVLGELF
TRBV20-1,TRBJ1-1,SARVDPFTEAF
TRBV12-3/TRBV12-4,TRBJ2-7,ASSGDRESPYEQY
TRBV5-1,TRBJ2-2,ASRRDLTNTGELF
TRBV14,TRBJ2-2,ASSRDSTFGELF
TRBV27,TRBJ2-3,ASSFIGDTDTQY
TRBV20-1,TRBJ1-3,SARSFGNTIY
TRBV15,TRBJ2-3,ATSDRVTDTQY
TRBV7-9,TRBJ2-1,ASSIPGREDEQF
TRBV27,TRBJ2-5,ASSNRPQETQY
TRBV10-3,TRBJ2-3,AISETGLAGSTDTQY
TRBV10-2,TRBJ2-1,ASSNRQGALSYNEQF
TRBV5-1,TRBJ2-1,ASSFTSGRVEEQF
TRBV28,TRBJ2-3,ASSWPRVAGGPDTQY
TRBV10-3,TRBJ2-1,AISGTTPPYNEQF
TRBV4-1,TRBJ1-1,ASSQKTLGNTVAF
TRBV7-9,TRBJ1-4,VSRPMGGGEKLF
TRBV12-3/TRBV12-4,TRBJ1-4,ASSPEQGRKLF
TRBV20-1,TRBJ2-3,SPWTSGNTDTQY
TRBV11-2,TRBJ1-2,ASSSRTGTSLYGYT
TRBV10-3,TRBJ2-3,AISDALERTDTQY
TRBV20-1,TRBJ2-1,SASKGSLTYNEQF
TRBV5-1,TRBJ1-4,ASSLVGPLSEKLF
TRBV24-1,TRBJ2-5,ATSDAGLTGKETQY
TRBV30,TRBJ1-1,AWSVTGGNGEAF
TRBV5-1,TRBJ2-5,ASSEGDWETQS
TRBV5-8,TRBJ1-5,ASSLARLPQH
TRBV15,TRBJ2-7,ATSRKGVYEQY
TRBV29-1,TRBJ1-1,SVEGQTTEAF
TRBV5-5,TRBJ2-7,ASSEYSQAYYEQY
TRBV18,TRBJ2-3,ASSPPDWPDTQY